A single sample gave rise to the 5 T cell receptor beta chains below, sequenced in a study of cytomegalovirus exposure and HLA in healthy donors. Clones were read by immunoSEQ multiplex PCR, and TCRdb kept only the in-frame ones, dropping some. The sample records roughly 120,000 clones, around 85% being singletons. The sequenced material came from PBMCs. The source of these receptors is a woman aged 25 to 39 in good health and CMV-seronegative.

The chain joins TRBV7-6 to TRBJ2-1, with 7 positions matching TRBD1. This CDR3 comprises 16 residues. Germline CDR1 reads SGHVS; CDR2 reads FNYEAQ. J was trimmed by 0 bases and V by 3 bases; bases with no gene match: 5. The CDR3 here is CASSLGQSRSYNEQFF. CDR3 DNA: TGTGCCAGCAGCTTGGGACAGTCCCGCTCCTACAATGAGCAGTTCTTC. The full variable domain, in which reference TRBV7-6 and TRBJ2-1 provide the parts outside the CDR3, is GAGVSQSPRYKVTKRGQDVALRCDPISGHVSLYWYRQALGQGPEFLTYFNYEAQQDKSGLPNDRFSAERPEGSISTLTIQRTEQRDSAMYRCASSLGQSRSYNEQFFGPGTRLTVL.

A single count supports this clone. Written as DNA, the CDR3 is TGTGCCATACCCCGAGACACGGGGGCCTACAATGAGCAGTTCTTC. Its protein product is CAIPRDTGAYNEQFF. The rearrangement joins TRBV7-9 to TRBJ2-1, with a weak D call TRBD2 (6 bases). CDR1 is SEHNR and CDR2 is FQNEAQ in the germline V gene (reference sequence). The V end was cut by 10 bases, the J end by 2 bases, with 18 bases between. The CDR3 is made up of 15 amino acids.

The rearrangement joins TRBV4-3 to TRBJ2-1; a possible D gene is TRBD2 (6 bases). V shed 4 bases and J shed 3 bases, with 16 bases lying between them. CDR3 length equals 16 residues. Germline lookup yields CDR1 LGHNA and CDR2 YSLEER. Here the CDR3 reads CASSLLSGDFYNEQFF. CDR3 in DNA: TGCGCCAGCAGCCTCTTGTCGGGGGACTTCTACAATGAGCAGTTCTTC.

The chain recombines TRBV30 with TRBJ1-4, with TRBD1 matching 10 bases. V shed 5 bases and J 8 bases; nucleotides not matched to a gene: 11. CDR3 length: 15 residues. CDR1 is GTSNPN and CDR2 is SVGIG in the germline V gene (reference sequence). The CDR3 coding sequence is TGTGCCTGGCGGGACAGGGGAATTCGGGAGGAAAAACTGTTTTTT. It translates to CAWRDRGIREEKLFF.

V usage is TRBV7-6 and J usage is TRBJ2-1, with TRBD2 matching 7 bases. J gave up 0 bases and V 7 bases, and 6 bases lay outside the gene matches. CDR3 length equals 15 residues. CDR1 SGHVS and CDR2 FNYEAQ come from the germline V gene. In nucleotides, the CDR3 is TGTGCCAGCATTAGAGCGGGGTCCTCCTACAATGAGCAGTTCTTC. It yields the protein CASIRAGSSYNEQFF.